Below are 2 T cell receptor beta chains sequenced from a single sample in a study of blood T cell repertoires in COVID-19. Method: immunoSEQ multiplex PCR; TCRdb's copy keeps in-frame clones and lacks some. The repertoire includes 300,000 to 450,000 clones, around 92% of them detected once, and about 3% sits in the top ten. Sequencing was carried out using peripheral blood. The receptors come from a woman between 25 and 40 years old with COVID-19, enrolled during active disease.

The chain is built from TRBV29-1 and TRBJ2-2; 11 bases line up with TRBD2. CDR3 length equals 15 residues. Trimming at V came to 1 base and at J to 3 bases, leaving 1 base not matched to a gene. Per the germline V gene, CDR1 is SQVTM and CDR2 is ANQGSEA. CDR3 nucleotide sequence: TGCAGCGTTGAAGGGACTAGCGGGTACACCGGGGAGCTGTTTTTT. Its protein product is CSVEGTSGYTGELFF.

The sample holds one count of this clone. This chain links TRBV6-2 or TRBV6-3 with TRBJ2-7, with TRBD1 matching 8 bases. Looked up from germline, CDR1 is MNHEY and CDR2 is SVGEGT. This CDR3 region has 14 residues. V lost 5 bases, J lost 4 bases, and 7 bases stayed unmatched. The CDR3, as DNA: TGTGCCAGCAGTGGACAGGGCTATTTTTACGAGCAGTACGTC. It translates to CASSGQGYFYEQYV.